The clone carrying this T cell receptor beta chain has only a few counts. Germline V gene sequence: CDR1 DFQATT, CDR2 SNEGSKA (reference sequence). The CDR3 is made up of 13 amino acids. The germline V and J ends were trimmed by 3 bases and 7 bases, with 10 bases remaining between them. The data are from a study of early T cells in non-severe SARS-CoV-2 infection. The protocol attached unique molecular identifiers to individual cDNA molecules. TCRdb analysed the 5' RACE reads with MiXCR anew, one entry per CDR3 protein. This sample carries 76,000 or so distinct CDR3 sequences, roughly 12% of them seen once, and the ten largest clones take 4% to 5%.

This receptor was taken from an adult who was a healthcare worker with PCR-confirmed SARS-CoV-2 infection or an uninfected control (not recorded which). V usage is TRBV20-1 and J usage is TRBJ1-6, with TRBD1 as a possible D gene (5 bases). Sequencing was done on a sample of whole blood. Written as DNA, the CDR3 is TGCAGTGCTAGCGCAGGGAGGAATTCACCCCTCCACTTT. Its protein is CSASAGRNSPLHF.